These 31 T cell receptor beta chains share one sample of origin, sequenced in a study of monozygotic twins with inflammatory bowel disease. Following a re-call of the 5' RACE reads, TCRdb has one entry per CDR3 protein and lacks DNA. Recorded for this sample: under 200,000 distinct CDR3 sequences. The sequenced material came from blood. The receptors were sampled from a human donor with ulcerative colitis or Crohn's disease, or a healthy co-twin of an affected twin (not recorded which).

The V call is TRBV10-2, the J call TRBJ2-7; TCRdb outputs TRBD2, but without DNA this stays unchecked. CDR3 length equals 14 residues. CDR1 is WSHSY and CDR2 is SAAADI in the germline V gene. CDR3 in amino acids: CASRPGGGDYEQYF.

The chain combines TRBV10-3 with TRBJ2-4; the TRBD1 assignment by TCRdb is unverifiable without DNA. Per germline, CDR1 ENHRY and CDR2 SYGVKD. The CDR3 contains 13 residues. CDR3 amino acids: CAIINRGMDMQYF.

The V call is TRBV20-1, the J call TRBJ1-1; TCRdb names TRBD1, which stays unverified in the absence of DNA. CDR1 and CDR2 (germline): DFQATT, SNEGSKA (reference sequence). This CDR3 spans 14 amino acids. The CDR3 protein is CSASAGQTNTEAFF.

The chain employs TRBV20-1 and TRBJ2-7; TCRdb calls TRBD1, which cannot be checked without DNA. Germline CDR1 reads DFQATT; CDR2 reads SNEGSKA (reference sequence). The CDR3 has 16 residues. The CDR3 loop is CSAPLPRQGLSYEQYF.

This chain links TRBV4-2 with TRBJ2-5; TCRdb returns TRBD1, unconfirmable since there is no DNA. CDR3 length: 15 residues. Germline values: CDR1 LGHNA, CDR2 YNFKEQ. The CDR3 sequence is CASSLWDRLGETQYF.

This sequence joins TRBV12-3 or TRBV12-4 and TRBJ1-1; there is no DNA to check the TCRdb D call of TRBD1. This CDR3 has 15 amino acids. This CDR3 reads CASSLSHSLATEAFF.

V is TRBV7-6 and J is TRBJ2-7; as DNA is missing, the TRBD1 call by TCRdb cannot be tested. The V gene's germline CDR1 is SGHVS and CDR2 FNYEAQ. The CDR3 runs to 15 residues. The CDR3 is CASSPESGQVYEQYF.

V and J are TRBV29-1 and TRBJ2-5; there is no DNA to check the TCRdb D call of TRBD1. CDR3 length equals 11 residues. Germline V gene sequence: CDR1 SQVTM, CDR2 ANQGSEA. The CDR3 reads CSVQGAQTQYF.

This chain links TRBV11-3 with TRBJ2-1; TCRdb indicates TRBD1, and absent DNA this call remains unverified. This CDR3 is 17 amino acids long. Germline V CDR1 and CDR2: SGHNT, YENEEA. The CDR3 region is CASSLGRGQGENNEQFF.

The chain employs TRBV21-1 and TRBJ2-5; the D call of TRBD1 rests on TCRdb alone, since no DNA is present to check it. TRBV21-1 is a pseudogene segment. This CDR3 has 15 amino acids. CDR3 in amino acids: CARVVTGRIQETQYF.

J is TRBJ1-1 and V is TRBV5-1; TCRdb calls TRBD1, which cannot be checked without DNA. Germline assignment: CDR1 SGHRS and CDR2 YFSETQ. The CDR3 is made up of 15 amino acids. The CDR3 here is CASSLSGGGSTEAFF.

The chain is built from TRBV7-2 and TRBJ2-1. Germline loops: CDR1 SGHTA, CDR2 FQGNSA. This CDR3 spans 15 amino acids. CDR3 region: CASSYDQRSYNEQFF.

The chain uses TRBV25-1 and TRBJ2-7; the TCRdb call, TRBD1, lacks DNA for checking. CDR1 and CDR2 (germline): MGHDK, SYGVNS. The CDR3 consists of 15 residues. The CDR3: CASSDDSTGSYEQYF.

The chain joins TRBV10-3 to TRBJ1-2. CDR1 is ENHRY, CDR2 SYGVKD, per germline. This CDR3 is built from 12 residues. CDR3 protein: CAISETDYGYTF.

This chain links TRBV5-1 with TRBJ1-2. Looked up from germline, CDR1 is SGHRS and CDR2 is YFSETQ. The CDR3 consists of 13 residues. The CDR3 reads CASSLEVGYGYTF.

This chain links TRBV29-1 with TRBJ2-7; no DNA is available, so the TRBD1 call from TCRdb remains unchecked. The CDR3 is 11 amino acids. Germline V gene data show CDR1 as SQVTM and CDR2 as ANQGSEA. The CDR3 spells CSVEGGYEQYF.

The V gene is TRBV10-3, the J gene TRBJ1-1. CDR3 length equals 12 residues. Looked up from germline, CDR1 is ENHRY and CDR2 is SYGVKD. The CDR3 protein is CAISESDTEAFF.

The V call is TRBV20-1, the J call TRBJ2-7. Per germline, CDR1 DFQATT and CDR2 SNEGSKA (reference sequence). The CDR3 is 11 amino acids. This chain's CDR3 is CSARAQYEQYF.

This chain uses TRBV10-3 with TRBJ1-1; TCRdb indicates TRBD1, and absent DNA this call remains unverified. The CDR3 contains 13 residues. Germline loops: CDR1 ENHRY, CDR2 SYGVKD. This chain's CDR3 is CAMGSWGGTEAFF.

The J gene is TRBJ2-1, the V gene TRBV7-7; TCRdb outputs TRBD2, but without DNA this stays unchecked. CDR1 and CDR2 (germline): SSHAT, FNYEAQ (reference sequence). This CDR3 is 14 amino acids long. The CDR3 loop is CASSLSRIDNEQFF.

The chain has TRBV5-1 and TRBJ1-2; lacking DNA, the TRBD1 call made by TCRdb goes unchecked. This CDR3 comprises 14 residues. Germline V lookup: CDR1 SGHRS, CDR2 YFSETQ. The CDR3: CASSPGQGNYGYTF.

The rearrangement uses TRBV20-1 and TRBJ2-7; the D call of TRBD1 rests on TCRdb alone, since no DNA is present to check it. The CDR3 spans 15 residues. Per the germline V gene, CDR1 is DFQATT and CDR2 is SNEGSKA (reference sequence). CDR3 sequence: CSARVTGQGPYEQYF.

The chain employs TRBV12-3 or TRBV12-4 and TRBJ2-3; TCRdb selects TRBD2, and the lack of DNA leaves this call unchecked. This CDR3 is built from 17 residues. CDR3 sequence: CASSLARLAGVTDTQYF.

V usage is TRBV5-1 and J usage is TRBJ2-3; the TCRdb call, TRBD2, lacks DNA for checking. The CDR3 extends over 16 amino acids. CDR1 is SGHRS and CDR2 is YFSETQ in the germline V gene. The CDR3 loop is CASRTLLAGGIDTQYF.

CDR3: CAISDFSGGTDRQYF. The chain has TRBV10-3 and TRBJ2-3. In germline, CDR1 is ENHRY, CDR2 SYGVKD. This CDR3 region has 15 residues.

This chain links TRBV7-8 with TRBJ2-7; checking the TCRdb D call of TRBD2 is not possible without DNA. This CDR3 contains 16 residues. Per germline, CDR1 SGHVS and CDR2 FQNEAQ. The CDR3 loop reads CASSSTLGGFSYEQYF.

J is TRBJ2-3 and V is TRBV3-1; TCRdb gives TRBD2 as the D gene, but with no DNA this cannot be confirmed. Germline CDR1 and CDR2: LGHDT and YNNKEL (reference sequence). The CDR3 spans 15 residues. CDR3: CASSQDVIAWDTQYF.

The chain couples TRBV7-8 to TRBJ2-5; the D call of TRBD1 rests on TCRdb alone, since no DNA is present to check it. Germline V gene lookup returns CDR1 SGHVS and CDR2 FQNEAQ. The CDR3 extends over 14 amino acids. This chain's CDR3 is CASSLDTPTETQYF.

The rearrangement joins TRBV7-9 to TRBJ2-3; the TCRdb call, TRBD1, lacks DNA for checking. CDR3 length: 15 amino acids. Looked up from germline, CDR1 is SEHNR and CDR2 is FQNEAQ (reference sequence). The CDR3 loop is CASSLRQGLTDTQYF.

This chain joins TRBV12-3 or TRBV12-4 and TRBJ1-1; the D gene TCRdb calls, TRBD1, cannot be checked with no DNA. CDR3 length equals 11 residues. CDR3 protein: CASSWPQEAFF.

The rearrangement uses TRBV6-5 and TRBJ1-1; TCRdb calls TRBD1, which cannot be checked without DNA. The V gene's germline CDR1 is MNHEY and CDR2 SVGAGI. This CDR3 spans 13 amino acids. The CDR3 protein is CASHRALGTEAFF.